This TCR beta chain came from a study of blood T cells in healthy people across ages. The use of a sample-barcoded 5' primer and a J-beta primer mix characterized a second PCR of about 7 to 12 cycles. The template-switch adaptor was a 5' adaptor with 12 random nucleotides. It tagged each cDNA molecule. TCRdb fed the 5' RACE reads into MiXCR, producing one record per CDR3 protein. The sample includes 710,000 or so distinct CDR3 sequences, less than 40% seen only once; the top ten take 15% to 17%. Germline CDR1 SEHNR, CDR2 FQNEAQ (reference sequence). The CDR3 is 13 amino acids. Regarding the study as a whole: While age rose, TCR beta diversity per million T cells dropped in a roughly linear way. Long-lived donors had more naive CD4+ cells and higher diversity than aged donors. Naive T cell percentage showed a strong correlation with the diversity of TCR beta.

About this clonotype itself: Its antigen is still unknown. A much larger clone sits a single nucleotide away, making a read error possible.

The sequenced sample consisted of blood. This sequence was found in a woman aged 80 or over in good health. J is TRBJ2-5 and V is TRBV7-9, with D possibly matching TRBD1 (6 bases). The DNA for the CDR3 is TGTGCCGGCAGAGGGCAGGGGATCGAGACCCAGTACTTC. Its protein is CAGRGQGIETQYF. Drawing the rest from reference TRBV7-9 and TRBJ2-5, the complete variable domain is DTGVSQNPRHKITKRGQNVTFRCDPISEHNRLYWYRQTLGQGPEFLTYFQNEAQLEKSRLLSDRFSAERPKGSFSTLEIQRTEQGDSAMYLCAGRGQGIETQYFGPGTRLLVL.